This T cell receptor (beta chain) was documented in a study of cytomegalovirus exposure and HLA in healthy donors (dated by TCRdb to about 2017). Looking at the study overall: An earlier analysis of about 560 of the donors reported under 300 Gb of sequence data and 95 million to 140 million unique TCR beta sequences obtained from around 180 million T cells. Approximately 310 gigabases of sequencing data and 80 million or so unique TCR sequences were included in an early release covering 500 to 750 HLA-typed donors. Of the roughly 410 genotyped donors, 75% to 85% were placed in the genetic ancestry cluster associated with self-reported Caucasian donors. The aim of the study was to test whether cataloging public T cell receptors could identify signatures of past pathogen exposure. The study used immunosequencing to profile the T cell repertoires of hundreds of subjects and linked those repertoires to cytomegalovirus serostatus. Besides the first cohort of roughly 640 subjects, a separate validation cohort made up of about 120 different subjects was used. The study combined high-throughput TCR immunosequencing, statistical association of individual TCRs with disease status, and machine learning to predict cytomegalovirus infection status. A later analysis re-examined previously published TCR beta repertoires from more than 550 donors and added high-resolution HLA genotyping to investigate patterns of TCR occurrence. Rather than using new phenotypic data, the later analysis identified candidate immune exposures from TCR beta sequences and from how often those sequences occurred across donors. An earlier analysis of approximately 580 of the donors used high-throughput TCR beta sequencing to judge whether each TCR beta V gene segment behaved as functional or pseudogenic. Donor age, sex, ethnicity and CMV serostatus were compiled alongside the repertoire data. Genome-wide SNP genotypes for about three fifths of the roughly 670 donors were used in a later genetic analysis, which treated that subset as a discovery cohort. All discovery cohort repertoires had been generated using a single sequencing platform. Class I and class II HLA loci were covered by the typing at four-digit resolution. The number of donors typed differed by locus, with roughly 620-640 for A, B, C, DRB1 and DQB1, roughly 550 for DQA1, over 600 for DPA1, and some 440 for DPB1. Roughly 5 DR-DQ haplotypes were treated as single units for association and clustering because of strong linkage in the cohort. Across some 400 genotyped donors of the cohort, an average of about 200,000 unique TCR beta nucleotide sequences per donor were sequenced, and roughly 20% of those sequences were non-productive. Findings and caveats that apply to the study as a whole: A later analysis found that HLA-associated TCR beta chains were more clonally expanded and had lower generation probabilities than equally common non-associated chains. Correlated functional status among segregating V segments might reflect linkage disequilibrium, but an unknown experimental factor could not be ruled out. A later analysis reported that several top co-occurrence clusters appeared linked to parvovirus B19, influenza, CMV and Epstein-Barr virus. Specific HLA alleles were associated with more than 15,000 TCR beta sequences at a false discovery rate of 0.05 in a later analysis. In a later genetic analysis, a missense DCLRE1C variant was associated with V-gene and J-gene trimming of TCR beta chains, and the association was replicated in an independent cohort. Over 15 rarely observed V segments, including chromosome 9 orphons, were excluded from the earlier analysis of almost 600 of the donors because counts were too low. Assigning TCR associations to individual alleles was difficult when HLA alleles, especially DR and DQ, strongly co-occurred. Most TCR sequences were observed very rarely across donors, whereas some public TCRs were present in many individuals. Three of the identified cytomegalovirus-associated TCR beta chains were confirmed in vitro to be specific for cytomegalovirus antigens. For the cohort, immune exposure information was limited to CMV serostatus. A further reported finding was that TCR beta sequences accurately predicted the HLA-A and HLA-B alleles for most subjects in the first cohort. The classifier was reported to diagnose cytomegalovirus status with high specificity and sensitivity in both the original and validation cohorts. According to a later analysis, most CMV-associated TCR beta chains appeared to be HLA-restricted, and the HLA associations seemed to be driven largely by CMV exposure. The study listed 164 TCR beta chains as associated with cytomegalovirus. Because HLA typing was unavailable for some donors at each locus, only the typed subset was used in association tests. Roughly uniform sequencing depth across donors was assumed in presence/absence analyses, although this assumption may not hold. In a later analysis, the rate of TCR association differed among HLA loci, with DRB1 alleles having the most associated TCRs and HLA-C alleles having the fewest. The 87-base-pair reads could not distinguish some IMGT-functional V segments, including TRBV6-2 and TRBV6-3, so those segments were excluded. A cluster of highly shared sequence variants was judged likely to represent a technical artifact of the sequencing pipeline. In a later genetic analysis, fewer N-insertions in productive TCRs were reported among donors in an Asian-associated ancestry cluster than the roughly 700-donor mean. The authors suggested that the approach could potentially be generalized to other disease states and immunological phenotypes. An earlier analysis of approximately 500 of the donors showed that most TCR beta V segments appeared in productive rearrangements either about 87% or about 30% of the time, which broadly matched IMGT annotations. Only TCR beta chains were sequenced in this cohort, and the absence of alpha or paired-chain data limited detectable features.

Worth noting for this clone: No antigen is known for it. Per-base qualities were not stored, and no clone one base away is much larger.

Libraries were constructed by the immunoSEQ multiplex PCR assay. A mixture of 60 forward primers for TCR Vbeta segments and 13 reverse primers for TCR Jbeta segments was used in the multiplex PCR. Amplification of the CDR3 region of rearranged TCR beta genes was performed with a multiplex PCR assay on genomic DNA. The amplified TCR beta libraries were sequenced on the Illumina HiSeq System as 87-base-pair reads. In the authors' own workflow: A later analysis counted about 80 million unique TCR beta chains across the 550 to 800 repertoires, and 10 million to 12 million of these chains were shared by at least two donors. Raw reads were error-corrected and collapsed into unique sequences by a nearest-neighbor algorithm in which closely related sequences were merged to remove PCR and sequencing errors. V, D and J gene segments were assigned by aligning CDR3 sequences to IMGT reference sequences. For a sequence to be retained, at least a six-nucleotide match to both a V gene segment and a J gene segment was required. A rearrangement was called productive if the CDR3 had no stop codons and remained in frame with V and J, and every other rearrangement was called non-productive. CDR3 was defined according to IMGT convention as the region running from the second conserved V-encoded cysteine to the conserved J-encoded phenylalanine. The earlier analysis of approximately 590 of the donors excluded any sequence lacking an unambiguous match to a single V gene segment. An earlier analysis of several hundred of the donors called V segments functional above 56.7% productive rearrangements and segregating when the between-donor standard deviation exceeded 5%. A statistical classification framework was built to diagnose cytomegalovirus status from the catalog of TCR beta chain sequences. In a later analysis, TCR nucleotide sequences were compared against IMGT/GENE-DB human TR gene sequences so that V and J genes could be assigned. A later analysis assigned CDR3 sequences and most-parsimonious VDJ recombination scenarios with the TCRdist pipeline. A later analysis defined each TCR beta chain by its CDR3 amino acid sequence plus V-gene family, and excluded reads lacking a unique V-gene family. To address suspected cross-contamination and a sequencing artifact, a later analysis removed around 600 highly shared, low-generation-probability nucleotide sequences. A later analysis calculated a clonal expansion index for each public chain from normalized within-repertoire ranks of inferred template counts. Generation probabilities in a later analysis came from a VDJ recombination model fitted to out-of-frame rearrangements, and those results were checked against IGoR. Hypergeometric tests were used in a later analysis to score TCR-TCR, TCR-HLA and TCR-CMV co-occurrence, with a repertoire-size bias correction applied to the TCR pairs. A later analysis estimated false discovery rates by permuting HLA or CMV assignments 20 times. In a later analysis, co-occurring TCRs were grouped with DBSCAN, and TCRdist sequence similarity was added when clustering was performed within HLA-allele-positive subsets. Co-occurrence clustering excluded repertoires with fewer than 30,000 or more than 120,000 public chains, plus five with anomalous nucleotide sharing. The clones in this table, taken by TCRdb from immuneACCESS, are in-frame only. Not every clone is retained; where verified, under half of the shortfall comes from an unresolved V gene, and the cause of the rest is unknown. Clone size and V and J calls were adopted from that table, with D and trimming inferred from the DNA. Present in this sample are about 170,000 clones, roughly 80% of which were seen just once. The biggest ten clones account for less than 2.5% of the sample.

CDR1 and CDR2, per the germline V gene, are MGHRA and YSYEKL. Counted from cysteine to phenylalanine, this CDR3 has 14 amino acids. Kept here is only the CDR3 DNA, which spans 42 bases and is read in frame from base 1. Trimming takes 4 bases from V and 8 bases from J, and the germline ends sit 14 bases apart. The cohort comprised some 730 healthy bone marrow donors. At the time of sampling, every cohort member was nominally healthy, though immune exposures that went unrecorded were likely present. The donor tested CMV seronegative, placing the donor among the 352 seronegative members of the cohort. Each donor provided a peripheral blood sample, and peripheral blood mononuclear cells were used for TCR beta sequencing. Genomic DNA extraction from the blood cell samples was performed with the Qiagen DNeasy Blood Extraction Kit.

The chain was built from TRBV4-1 and TRBJ1-4; matching of 6 bases hints at TRBD1 as the D gene. Sequencing used PBMCs. The TCR was taken from a male donor in good health and CMV-seronegative. The sequence in DNA is TGCGCCAGCAGCCCCAGGACAGCGAACGAAAAACTGTTTTTT. This sequence encodes CASSPRTANEKLFF.